Presented here are 26 T cell receptor beta chains from one specimen sequenced in a study of cytomegalovirus exposure and HLA in healthy donors. PCR involved 60 Vbeta and 13 Jbeta primers. The method was immunoSEQ multiplex PCR; TCRdb's version includes in-frame clones alone and lacks a portion of them. The sample shows approximately 150,000 clones, 80% to 85% of them seen only once. The sample consisted of PBMCs. The source of these receptors is a man aged 25 to 40 in good health and CMV-seronegative.

J is TRBJ2-7 and V is TRBV9; a weak D match, TRBD1 (5 bases). This CDR3 is 12 amino acids long. The V gene's germline CDR1 is SGDLS and CDR2 YYNGEE. Trimming stripped 3 bases from V and 3 bases from J, with 7 bases between. The CDR3, as DNA: TGTGCCAGCAGCGCGACAGACTACGAGCAGTACTTC. It encodes CASSATDYEQYF. Full variable domain (missing parts from reference TRBV9 and TRBJ2-7): DSGVTQTPKHLITATGQRVTLRCSPRSGDLSVYWYQQSLDQGLQFLIQYYNGEERAKGNILERFSAQQFPDLHSELNLSSLELGDSALYFCASSATDYEQYFGPGTRLTVT.

The V and J genes are TRBV27 and TRBJ1-1, with a tentative D call TRBD1 (6 bases). V gave up 6 bases and J gave up 2 bases, with 22 bases separating them. The CDR3 runs to 17 residues. Germline V CDR1 and CDR2: MNHEY, SMNVEV (reference sequence). The CDR3 loop is CASSLIPVDRINTEAFF. The CDR3 coding sequence is TGTGCCAGCAGCCTTATCCCGGTGGACAGAATAAACACTGAAGCTTTCTTT.

The rearrangement links TRBV4-3 to TRBJ2-2; 12 nucleotides match TRBD2. Looked up from germline, CDR1 is LGHNA and CDR2 is YSLEER. The CDR3 covers 16 residues. After removal of 1 base from V and 6 bases from J, the junction contained 3 bases not matched to a gene. The CDR3 nucleotides read TGCGCCAGCAGCCAAGTTCTAGCGGGAGGGTCCGGGGAGCTGTTTTTT. Encoded protein: CASSQVLAGGSGELFF.

The gene calls are TRBV10-3 and TRBJ2-5; TRBD2 agrees at 11 bases. The CDR3 has 13 amino acids. Germline-derived CDR1 and CDR2 are ENHRY and SYGVKD. The ends lost 10 bases at V and 2 bases at J; junction bases unmatched: 3. In nucleotides, the CDR3 is TGTGCCACTCTAGCGGGGGGACAAGAGACCCAGTACTTC. Translating gives CATLAGGQETQYF.

In this sample, this clone turned up once. V usage is TRBV7-9 and J usage is TRBJ2-7; D gene uncertain. This CDR3 contains 14 residues. Germline V gene sequence: CDR1 SEHNR, CDR2 FQNEAQ (reference sequence). With 2 bases removed from V and 3 bases from J, the gap between germline ends came to 11 bases. The CDR3 DNA sequence: TGTGCCAGCAGCTTACTTGCGTCCGACTACGAGCAGTACTTC. This translates into CASSLLASDYEQYF.

The V call is TRBV10-3, the J call TRBJ1-2; 11 bases are a match to TRBD1. The CDR3 consists of 12 residues. The V and J ends lost 11 bases and 4 bases, in that order; junction bases with no gene match: 3. CDR1 is ENHRY, CDR2 SYGVKD, per germline. The CDR3 region has the DNA TGTGCCTCGGGACAGGGGGGCTATGGCTACACCTTC. Its translation is CASGQGGYGYTF.

The chain uses TRBV4-2 and TRBJ1-5; possibly TRBD1 for D (6 bases). The V and J ends lost 1 base and 7 bases respectively, with 14 bases between them. Looked up from germline, CDR1 is LGHNA and CDR2 is YNFKEQ. This CDR3 has 15 residues. The CDR3 protein is CASSQATGRLQPQHF. The CDR3 region has the DNA TGTGCCAGCAGCCAAGCAACAGGGCGCCTCCAGCCCCAGCATTTT.

The chain employs TRBV7-2 and TRBJ1-2; 8 nucleotides agree with TRBD1. CDR3 length: 14 residues. The V and J ends lost 5 bases and 5 bases, in that order; junction bases with no gene match: 7. CDR1 is SGHTA and CDR2 is FQGNSA in the germline V gene. The DNA for the CDR3 is TGTGCCAGCAGCGCAGGGGGCGCCTGGTATGGCTACACCTTC. This codes for CASSAGGAWYGYTF.

The CDR3 sequence: CASRLKSTDGYTF. As DNA, the CDR3 is TGTGCCAGCAGACTAAAGTCAACGGATGGCTACACCTTC. The chain combines TRBV7-2 with TRBJ1-2; D unresolved. CDR3 size: 13 residues. The ends were cut back, 6 bases at V and 6 bases at J, with 14 bases in the middle. In germline, CDR1 is SGHTA, CDR2 FQGNSA. The full variable domain, completed using reference TRBV7-2 and TRBJ1-2, is GAGVSQSPSNKVTEKGKDVELRCDPISGHTALYWYRQSLGQGLEFLIYFQGNSAPDKSGLPSDRFSAERTGGSVSTLTIQRTQQEDSAVYLCASRLKSTDGYTFGSGTRLTVV.

The V gene is TRBV5-1, the J gene TRBJ1-2; 9 bases match TRBD1. The trim removed 8 bases at V and 4 bases at J, leaving 18 bases unmatched. Per the germline V gene, CDR1 is SGHRS and CDR2 is YFSETQ. This CDR3 spans 17 amino acids. Here the CDR3 reads CASSAGDRVSLRYGYTF. CDR3 sequence (DNA): TGCGCCAGTAGCGCTGGGGACAGGGTTTCATTGCGCTATGGCTACACCTTC.

A few counts support this clone. The chain employs TRBV27 and TRBJ1-5, with 9 bases identical to TRBD1. Germline assignment: CDR1 MNHEY and CDR2 SMNVEV (reference sequence). This CDR3 has 14 amino acids. V shed 6 bases and J 7 bases; nucleotides not matched to a gene: 7. This CDR3 reads CASRKQGAWQPQHF. The CDR3 bases are TGTGCCAGCAGGAAACAGGGGGCTTGGCAGCCCCAGCATTTT.

The V call is TRBV5-6, the J call TRBJ2-7; tentative D call: TRBD2 (6 bases). The J call is doubtful: the DNA matches TRBJ2-5 better. This CDR3 has 16 residues. The germline CDR1 and CDR2 sequences are SGHDT and YYEEEE. The CDR3 region has the DNA TGTGCCAGCAGCTCCCTGGACTACTCTGGGGCGGAGACCCAGTACTTC. This codes for CASSSLDYSGAETQYF.

This chain joins TRBV10-2 and TRBJ2-2, with 9 bases matching TRBD1. V was pared by 6 bases and J by 2 bases, with 7 bases of the junction left unmatched. This CDR3 has 16 residues. CDR1 is WSHSY, CDR2 SAAADI, per germline. The CDR3 DNA is TGCGCCAGCAGGACCGGGACAGGGATCAACACCGGGGAGCTGTTTTTT. Amino acid sequence: CASRTGTGINTGELFF.

V is TRBV27 and J is TRBJ1-5; TRBD1 matches at 8 bases. Losses at the gene ends were 5 bases for V and 0 bases for J; bases not matched to a gene: 3. The CDR3 runs to 15 residues. CDR1 and CDR2 from the germline V gene are MNHEY and SMNVEV (reference sequence). The CDR3 sequence is CASSPGQGSNQPQHF. The DNA of the CDR3 is TGTGCCAGCAGTCCTGGACAGGGTAGCAATCAGCCCCAGCATTTT.

This clone was observed once. This chain connects TRBV6-6 to TRBJ1-4; a possible D gene is TRBD1 (6 bases). Trimming removed 8 bases at V and 11 bases at J, with 21 bases between. In germline, CDR1 is MNHNY, CDR2 SVGAGI (reference sequence). CDR3 length: 14 amino acids. Here the CDR3 reads CASLATTGPMKLFF. CDR3 sequence (DNA): TGTGCCAGCCTTGCTACGACAGGCCCTATGAAACTGTTTTTT.

The CDR3 bases are TGTGCCAGCAGTCCCGGACAGGGTTGGTCCTATAATTCACCCCTCCACTTT. It yields the protein CASSPGQGWSYNSPLHF. This chain links TRBV28 with TRBJ1-6; 8 bases line up with TRBD1. There are 17 residues in the CDR3. The V segment lost 5 bases and the J segment 1 base; nucleotides outside the gene matches: 7. CDR1 is MDHEN, CDR2 SYDVKM, per germline. The variable domain in full, completed from reference TRBV28 and TRBJ1-6, reads DVKVTQSSRYLVKRTGEKVFLECVQDMDHENMFWYRQDPGLGLRLIYFSYDVKMKEKGDIPEGYSVSREKKERFSLILESASTNQTSMYLCASSPGQGWSYNSPLHFGNGTRLTVT.

The V gene is TRBV5-5, the J gene TRBJ2-3; 7 nucleotides align to TRBD2. J was trimmed by 0 bases and V by 0 bases; bases with no gene match: 7. The germline V gene encodes CDR1 SGHKS and CDR2 YYEKEE (reference sequence). The CDR3 extends over 17 amino acids. This CDR3 is CASSLDAASGSTDTQYF. The CDR3 nucleotides read TGTGCCAGCAGCTTGGACGCGGCTAGCGGTAGCACAGATACGCAGTATTTT. The complete variable domain, with remaining parts taken from reference TRBV5-5 and TRBJ2-3, reads DAGVTQSPTHLIKTRGQQVTLRCSPISGHKSVSWYQQVLGQGPQFIFQYYEKEERGRGNFPDRFSARQFPNYSSELNVNALLLGDSALYLCASSLDAASGSTDTQYFGPGTRLTVL.

V gene TRBV27 combines with J gene TRBJ1-4, with a possible D match to TRBD1 (6 bases). The germline V gene has CDR1 MNHEY and CDR2 SMNVEV (reference sequence). The CDR3 runs to 16 residues. With 0 bases removed from V and 6 bases from J, the gap between germline ends came to 14 bases. This CDR3 is CASSLSTGLLHEKLFF. The CDR3 DNA sequence: TGTGCCAGCAGTTTATCCACAGGGTTACTACATGAAAAACTGTTTTTT.

The gene calls are TRBV19 and TRBJ2-1, with 8 nucleotides matching TRBD1. Germline V gene lookup returns CDR1 LNHDA and CDR2 SQIVND (reference sequence). Trimming at V came to 3 bases and at J to 7 bases, leaving 8 bases not matched to a gene. This CDR3 contains 15 residues. The CDR3 coding sequence is TGTGCCAGTAGTATGGACAGGGACTTAGTAAATGAGCAGTTCTTC. It translates to CASSMDRDLVNEQFF. Supplemented by reference TRBV19 and TRBJ2-1, the full variable domain reads DGGITQSPKYLFRKEGQNVTLSCEQNLNHDAMYWYRQDPGQGLRLIYYSQIVNDFQKGDIAEGYSVSREKKESFPLTVTSAQKNPTAFYLCASSMDRDLVNEQFFGPGTRLTVL.

This clone appeared once. The chain is built from TRBV11-2 and TRBJ2-3, with 11 positions matching TRBD2. Trimming at V came to 4 bases and at J to 6 bases, leaving 9 bases not matched to a gene. The CDR3 runs 16 residues. The germline CDR1 and CDR2 sequences are SGHAT and FQNNGV. CDR3 DNA sequence: TGTGCCAGCAGCTCCCAACTAGCGGGAGCCAGCGATACGCAGTATTTT. As protein: CASSSQLAGASDTQYF. Together with reference TRBV11-2 and TRBJ2-3, the CDR3 gives the full variable domain: EAGVAQSPRYKIIEKRQSVAFWCNPISGHATLYWYQQILGQGPKLLIQFQNNGVVDDSQLPKDRFSAERLKGVDSTLKIQPAKLEDSAVYLCASSSQLAGASDTQYFGPGTRLTVL.

This chain joins TRBV27 and TRBJ2-7, with 8 bases matching TRBD2. V shed 3 bases and J 7 bases; nucleotides not matched to a gene: 8. CDR3 length: 14 amino acids. Germline loops: CDR1 MNHEY, CDR2 SMNVEV (reference sequence). In nucleotides, the CDR3 is TGTGCCAGCAGTTTTAATAGCGGGATGAGAGAGCAGTACTTC. Amino acid sequence: CASSFNSGMREQYF.

The chain has TRBV11-2 and TRBJ2-7, with TRBD1 as a possible D gene (5 bases). Germline CDR1 and CDR2: SGHAT and FQNNGV. The V gene lost 0 bases and the J gene lost 10 bases, with 10 bases spanning the gap. This CDR3 is built from 12 residues. The CDR3 sequence is CASSLDATVQYF. CDR3 coding DNA: TGTGCCAGCAGCTTAGATGCGACAGTACAGTACTTC.

The chain has TRBV27 and TRBJ1-1; 8 nucleotides line up with TRBD1. V was clipped by 6 bases and J by 0 bases; unmatched bases: 6. The CDR3 runs 15 residues. CDR1 MNHEY and CDR2 SMNVEV come from the germline V gene (reference sequence). The DNA of the CDR3 is TGTGCCAGCAGGTCCCGGGACAGGATGAACACTGAAGCTTTCTTT. As protein: CASRSRDRMNTEAFF.

This chain uses TRBV7-2 with TRBJ1-1; D not certain. The CDR3 consists of 16 residues. V was clipped by 0 bases and J by 4 bases, with 15 bases between them. Germline lookup yields CDR1 SGHTA and CDR2 FQGNSA. The chain's CDR3 is CASSLAFRVIGTEAFF. The CDR3 DNA follows: TGTGCCAGCAGCTTAGCTTTCCGGGTGATCGGCACTGAAGCTTTCTTT.

J is TRBJ1-5 and V is TRBV30, with 12 bases aligning to TRBD1. With 0 bases clipped from V and 5 bases from J, the junction kept 2 bases outside the gene matches. The germline V gene has CDR1 GTSNPN and CDR2 SVGIG (reference sequence). This CDR3 region has 15 residues. Here the CDR3 reads CAWSVGTGGHQPQHF. CDR3 DNA: TGTGCCTGGAGTGTCGGGACAGGGGGCCATCAGCCCCAGCATTTT.

J is TRBJ2-7 and V is TRBV5-1, with D possibly TRBD2 on 5 matching bases. The CDR3 spans 14 residues. Trimming took off 0 bases at V and 2 bases at J, with 9 bases between the two ends. Germline V gene sequence: CDR1 SGHRS, CDR2 YFSETQ. The CDR3, as DNA: TGCGCCAGCAGCTTGGGGGGAGACCCCTACGAGCAGTACTTC. Residues: CASSLGGDPYEQYF.